What follows describes a single T cell receptor (beta chain). The data stem from a study of post-analysis software for immune sequencing data. Libraries were made from TCR beta cDNA, and they carried unique molecular identifiers. TCRdb analysed the PCR reads with MiXCR anew, one entry per CDR3 protein. The data show some 700,000 distinct CDR3 sequences, 55% to 60% seen once. The sequenced sample consisted of blood. The source is a girl aged 2-10 years with multiple sclerosis.

The CDR3 is CSARPSGVAKNIQYF. In nucleotides, the CDR3 is TGCAGTGCTAGACCTTCAGGGGTAGCCAAAAACATTCAGTACTTC. The chain links TRBV20-1 to TRBJ2-7, with a tentative D call TRBD1 (6 bases). The DNA end lines up better with TRBJ2-4; the J call may be wrong. Germline V gene lookup returns CDR1 DFQATT and CDR2 SNEGSKA (reference sequence). The CDR3 spans 15 residues.